This TCR beta chain was profiled in a study of graft-versus-host responses after intestinal transplantation. As for this clone: The antigen remains unidentified.

Only in-frame clones appear in the TCRdb table, and some are missing; sequencing was by immunoSEQ multiplex PCR. The table records 65,000 to 90,000 clones, about 90% of them present only once. This sequence was found in a human donor who was the organ donor for an intestinal transplant. This specimen was unstimulated CD8+ T cells sorted from spleen or lymph node cells, taken before transplant.

The CDR3 sequence is CASSHSGGVNQPQHF. The CDR3 DNA sequence: TGTGCCAGCAGCCATTCCGGGGGAGTGAATCAGCCCCAGCATTTT. V is TRBV7-9 and J is TRBJ1-5, with D perhaps TRBD1 (5 bases). The germline V gene has CDR1 SEHNR and CDR2 FQNEAQ (reference sequence). V lost 5 bases, J lost 4 bases, and 15 bases lay in between. CDR3 size: 15 residues.